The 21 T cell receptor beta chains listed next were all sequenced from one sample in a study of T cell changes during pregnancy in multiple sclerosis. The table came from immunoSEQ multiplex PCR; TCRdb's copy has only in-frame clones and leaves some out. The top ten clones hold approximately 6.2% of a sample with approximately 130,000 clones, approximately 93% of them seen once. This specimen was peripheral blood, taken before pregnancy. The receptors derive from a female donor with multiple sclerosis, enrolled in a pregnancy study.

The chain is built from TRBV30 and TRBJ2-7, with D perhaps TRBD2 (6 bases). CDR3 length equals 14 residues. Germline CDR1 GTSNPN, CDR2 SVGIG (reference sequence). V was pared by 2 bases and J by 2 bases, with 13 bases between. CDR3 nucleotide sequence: TGTGCCTGGAGTCAAACCGGGACTCCCTACGAGCAGTACTTC. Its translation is CAWSQTGTPYEQYF.

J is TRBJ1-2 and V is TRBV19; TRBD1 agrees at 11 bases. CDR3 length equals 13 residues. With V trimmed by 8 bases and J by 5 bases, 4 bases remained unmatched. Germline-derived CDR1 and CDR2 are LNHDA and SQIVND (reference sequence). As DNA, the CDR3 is TGTGCCAGTCTCGGACAGGGGGCATATGGCTACACCTTC. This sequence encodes CASLGQGAYGYTF.

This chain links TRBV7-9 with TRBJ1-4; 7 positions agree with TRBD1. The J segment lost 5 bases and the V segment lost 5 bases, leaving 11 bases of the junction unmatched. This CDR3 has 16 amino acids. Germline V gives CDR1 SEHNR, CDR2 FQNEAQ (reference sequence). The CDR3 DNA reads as TGTGCCAGCAGCCTTCCCGGGGACAGCCGGAATGAAAAACTGTTTTTT. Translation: CASSLPGDSRNEKLFF.

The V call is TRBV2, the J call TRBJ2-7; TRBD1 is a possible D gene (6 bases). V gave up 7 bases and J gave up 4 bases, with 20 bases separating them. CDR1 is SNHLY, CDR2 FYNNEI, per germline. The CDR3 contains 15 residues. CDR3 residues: CASIPAGAFLYEQYF. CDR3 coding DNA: TGTGCCAGCATTCCCGCAGGGGCTTTTTTGTACGAGCAGTACTTC.

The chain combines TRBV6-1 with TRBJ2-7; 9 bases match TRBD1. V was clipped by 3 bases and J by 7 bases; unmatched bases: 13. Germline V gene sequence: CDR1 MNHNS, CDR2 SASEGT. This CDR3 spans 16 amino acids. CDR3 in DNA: TGTGCCAGCAGTGAGAGAACCGGGACAGGGTTTGGGGAGCAGTACTTC. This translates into CASSERTGTGFGEQYF.

The CDR3 DNA is TGTGCCAGCAGCGTAGCATCAGCGGGGGGCCACCAAGAGACCCAGTACTTC. Protein sequence: CASSVASAGGHQETQYF. The chain uses TRBV9 and TRBJ2-5; 9 bases map to TRBD2. The ends lost 0 bases at V and 0 bases at J; junction bases unmatched: 6. The CDR3 runs to 17 residues. CDR1 is SGDLS, CDR2 YYNGEE, per germline.

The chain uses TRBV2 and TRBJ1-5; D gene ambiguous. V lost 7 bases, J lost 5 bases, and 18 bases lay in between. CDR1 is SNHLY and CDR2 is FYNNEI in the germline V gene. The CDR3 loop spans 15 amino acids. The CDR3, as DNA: TGTGCCAGCACCGATAAGACCCTAGCGGATCAGCCCCAGCATTTT. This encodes CASTDKTLADQPQHF.

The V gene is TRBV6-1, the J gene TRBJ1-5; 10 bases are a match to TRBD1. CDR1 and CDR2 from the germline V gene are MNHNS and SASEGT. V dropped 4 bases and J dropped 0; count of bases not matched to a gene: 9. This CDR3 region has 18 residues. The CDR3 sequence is CASSGGPGQGYSNQPQHF. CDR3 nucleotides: TGTGCCAGCAGTGGGGGACCGGGACAGGGGTATAGCAATCAGCCCCAGCATTTT.

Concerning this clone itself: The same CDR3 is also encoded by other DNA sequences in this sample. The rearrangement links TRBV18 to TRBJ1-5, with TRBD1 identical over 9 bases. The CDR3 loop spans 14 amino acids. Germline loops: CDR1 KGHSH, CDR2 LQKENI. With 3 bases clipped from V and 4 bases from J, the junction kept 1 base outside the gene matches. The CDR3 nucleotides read TGTGCCAGCTCACCCGGGACAGGGAATCAGCCCCAGCATTTT. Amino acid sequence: CASSPGTGNQPQHF.

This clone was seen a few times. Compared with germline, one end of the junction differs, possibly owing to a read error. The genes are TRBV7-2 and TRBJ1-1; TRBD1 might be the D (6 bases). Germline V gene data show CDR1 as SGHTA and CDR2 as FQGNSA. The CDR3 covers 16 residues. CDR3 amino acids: CASSFRGMRLKTEAFF. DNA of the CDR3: TGTGCCAGCAGCTTCAGGGGTATGCGGCTGAAGACTGAAGCTTTCTTT.

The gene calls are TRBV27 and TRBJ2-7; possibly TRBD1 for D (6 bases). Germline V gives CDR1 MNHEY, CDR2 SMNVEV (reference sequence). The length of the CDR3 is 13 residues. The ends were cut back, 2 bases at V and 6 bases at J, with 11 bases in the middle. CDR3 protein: CASSLPGAAEQYF. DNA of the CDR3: TGTGCCAGCAGTTTACCAGGGGCGGCCGAGCAGTACTTC.

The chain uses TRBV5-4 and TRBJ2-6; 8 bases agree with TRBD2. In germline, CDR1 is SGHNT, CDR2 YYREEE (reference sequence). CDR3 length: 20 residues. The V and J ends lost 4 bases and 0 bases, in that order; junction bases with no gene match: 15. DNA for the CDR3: TGTGCCAGCAGCCCCGGGGGTTGGCTAGCGGGCCCCTCTGGGGCCAACGTCCTGACTTTC. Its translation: CASSPGGWLAGPSGANVLTF. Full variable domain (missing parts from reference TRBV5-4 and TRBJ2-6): ETGVTQSPTHLIKTRGQQVTLRCSSQSGHNTVSWYQQALGQGPQFIFQYYREEENGRGNFPPRFSGLQFPNYSSELNVNALELDDSALYLCASSPGGWLAGPSGANVLTFGAGSRLTVL.

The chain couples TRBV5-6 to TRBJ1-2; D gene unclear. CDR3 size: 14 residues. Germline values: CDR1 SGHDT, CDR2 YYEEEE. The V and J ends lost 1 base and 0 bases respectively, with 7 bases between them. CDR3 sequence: CASSLRGPNYGYTF. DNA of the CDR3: TGTGCCAGCAGCTTGAGAGGCCCTAACTATGGCTACACCTTC.

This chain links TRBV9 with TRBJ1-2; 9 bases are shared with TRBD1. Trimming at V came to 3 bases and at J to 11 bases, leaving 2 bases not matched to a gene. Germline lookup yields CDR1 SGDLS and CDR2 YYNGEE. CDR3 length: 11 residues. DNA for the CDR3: TGTGCCAGCAGCGCCGGACAGGGGTACACCTTC. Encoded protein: CASSAGQGYTF.

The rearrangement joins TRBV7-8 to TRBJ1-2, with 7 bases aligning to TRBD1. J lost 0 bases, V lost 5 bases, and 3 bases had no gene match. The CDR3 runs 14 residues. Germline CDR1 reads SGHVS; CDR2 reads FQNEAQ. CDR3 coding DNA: TGTGCCAGCAGCCCCCAGGGGGCTAACTATGGCTACACCTTC. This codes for CASSPQGANYGYTF.

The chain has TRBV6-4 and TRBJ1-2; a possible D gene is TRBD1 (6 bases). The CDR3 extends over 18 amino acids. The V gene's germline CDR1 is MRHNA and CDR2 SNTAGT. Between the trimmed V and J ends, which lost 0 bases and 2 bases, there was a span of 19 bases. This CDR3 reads CASSDSSRAGATNYGYTF. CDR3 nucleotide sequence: TGTGCCAGCAGTGACTCTTCCAGGGCAGGGGCTACCAACTATGGCTACACCTTC.

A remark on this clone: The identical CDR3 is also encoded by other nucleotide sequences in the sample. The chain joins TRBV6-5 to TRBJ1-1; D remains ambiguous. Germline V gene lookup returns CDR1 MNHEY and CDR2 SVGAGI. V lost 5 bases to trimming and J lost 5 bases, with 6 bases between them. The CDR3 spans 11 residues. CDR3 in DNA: TGTGCCAGCAGTCGCGATACTGAAGCTTTCTTT. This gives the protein CASSRDTEAFF.

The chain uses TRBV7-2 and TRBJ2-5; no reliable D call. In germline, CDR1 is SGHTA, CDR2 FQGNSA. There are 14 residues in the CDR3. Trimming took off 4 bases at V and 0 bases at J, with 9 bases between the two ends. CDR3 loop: CASSSLVNQETQYF. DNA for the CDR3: TGTGCCAGCAGCTCCCTAGTCAACCAAGAGACCCAGTACTTC.

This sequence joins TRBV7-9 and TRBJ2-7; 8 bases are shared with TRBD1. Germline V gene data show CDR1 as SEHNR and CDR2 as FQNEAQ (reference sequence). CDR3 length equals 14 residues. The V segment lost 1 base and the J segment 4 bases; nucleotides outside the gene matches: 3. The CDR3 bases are TGTGCCAGCAGCTTAGGGGACAGGATTTACGAGCAGTACTTC. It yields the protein CASSLGDRIYEQYF.

For the CDR3, the DNA is TGTGCCAGCAGCTCCCAGCGGGAGGGCCACGAGCAGTACTTC. Translating it yields CASSSQREGHEQYF. The V call is TRBV7-9, the J call TRBJ2-7; 10 bases fit TRBD2. This CDR3 comprises 14 residues. Trimming removed 4 bases from V and 5 bases from J; junction bases left unmatched: 5. Germline CDR1 SEHNR, CDR2 FQNEAQ (reference sequence).

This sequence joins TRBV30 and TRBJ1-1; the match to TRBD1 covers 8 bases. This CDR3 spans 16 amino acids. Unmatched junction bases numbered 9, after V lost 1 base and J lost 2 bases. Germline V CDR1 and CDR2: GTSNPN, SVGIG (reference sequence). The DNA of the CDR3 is TGTGCCTGGAGTGGAGGACAGGGTGGACTAAACACTGAAGCTTTCTTT. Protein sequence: CAWSGGQGGLNTEAFF.